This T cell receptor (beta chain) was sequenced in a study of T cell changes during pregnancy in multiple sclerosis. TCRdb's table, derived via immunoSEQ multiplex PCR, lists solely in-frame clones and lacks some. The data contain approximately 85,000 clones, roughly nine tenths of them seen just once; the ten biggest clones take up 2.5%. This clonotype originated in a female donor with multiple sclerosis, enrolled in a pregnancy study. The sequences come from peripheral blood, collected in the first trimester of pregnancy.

The DNA of the CDR3 is TGTGCCAGTAGTTTCGAGGGACAGGGGAACTATGGCTACACCTTC. Translating gives CASSFEGQGNYGYTF. The J gene is TRBJ1-2, the V gene TRBV19; TRBD1 matches at 10 bases. The CDR3 is 15 amino acids. Germline V lookup: CDR1 LNHDA, CDR2 SQIVND (reference sequence). V lost 5 bases to trimming and J lost 2 bases; unmatched junction nucleotides: 5.